This T cell receptor (beta chain) was identified in a study of shared clonotypes between healthy human individuals. Study-level information: Used for every donor were three CD4 naive, three CD4 memory, two CD8 naive and one CD8 memory plate.

The CDR3 contains 16 residues. Germline CDR1 MNHNY, CDR2 SVGAGI (reference sequence). Trimming cost V 5 bases and J 4 bases, with 21 bases left between them. Sorted-subset replicate PCR reactions were performed with approximately 180 ng DNA, corresponding to about 30,000 T cell genomes. Measured with immunoSEQ multiplex PCR; TCRdb has only the in-frame clones, and not every one. The repertoire includes a few million clones, approximately 90% of them detected once, and around 0.4% sits in the top ten. This receptor was taken from a man between 18 and 29 years old in good health. Some clones in this sample may be carry-over from other donors' samples. Sequencing was carried out using naive CD4+ T cells from PBMCs. As to subset: CD45RA+ positively selected. The gene calls are TRBV6-6 and TRBJ2-7; D perhaps matches TRBD1 (8 bases). The CDR3 DNA follows: TGTGCCAGCAGTACACAGGGGGGGTTCCCGGGGTACGAGCAGTACTTC. Amino acid sequence: CASSTQGGFPGYEQYF.